One sample yielded the 23 T cell receptor beta chains listed below, sequenced in a study of T cell clones after liver transplantation. Some clones are missing from TCRdb's copy, which holds only in-frame ones; the method was immunoSEQ multiplex PCR. In the table there are about 120,000 clones, 90% of which are singletons. The input for sequencing was CD4+ T cells from blood, taken 12 months after liver transplant. These receptors were obtained from a human patient who received a liver transplant. Some T cells may have come from the graft donor.

This clone has only a few counts. This chain connects TRBV10-3 to TRBJ2-1, with a possible D match to TRBD2 (6 bases). CDR1 ENHRY and CDR2 SYGVKD come from the germline V gene. Trimming cost V 0 bases and J 5 bases, with 11 bases left between them. CDR3 size: 15 residues. The CDR3 DNA reads TGTGCCATCAGTGAGTCGACCAGGGAGGACAATGAGCAGTTCTTC. It codes for CAISESTREDNEQFF.

The chain carries TRBV28 and TRBJ2-7, with 8 bases that match TRBD1. Trimming removed 6 bases from V and 4 bases from J; junction bases left unmatched: 11. CDR3 length: 15 amino acids. Germline V gives CDR1 MDHEN, CDR2 SYDVKM. CDR3 sequence reads: CASRPQGARFYEQYF. DNA of the CDR3: TGTGCCAGCAGACCTCAGGGGGCGCGTTTTTACGAGCAGTACTTC.

The genes are TRBV25-1 and TRBJ2-3; TRBD1 matches at 8 bases. The CDR3 is 15 amino acids. J gave up 2 bases and V 2 bases, and 3 bases lay outside the gene matches. Looked up from germline, CDR1 is MGHDK and CDR2 is SYGVNS. This CDR3 is CASSERQGNTDTQYF. DNA of the CDR3: TGTGCCAGCAGTGAAAGACAGGGGAACACAGATACGCAGTATTTT.

This clone was observed once. The J gene is TRBJ2-2, the V gene TRBV9; 9 bases match TRBD2. The CDR3 has 16 residues. CDR1 and CDR2 (germline): SGDLS, YYNGEE. J gave up 4 bases and V 0 bases, and 4 bases lay outside the gene matches. Here the CDR3 DNA reads TGTGCCAGCAGCGTAGGCGGGAGGGTCGGCACCGGGGAGCTGTTTTTT. Amino acid sequence: CASSVGGRVGTGELFF.

V gene TRBV9 combines with J gene TRBJ2-1, with 11 nucleotides matching TRBD2. This CDR3 spans 14 amino acids. With 3 bases clipped from V and 9 bases from J, the junction kept 5 bases outside the gene matches. The germline V gene encodes CDR1 SGDLS and CDR2 YYNGEE. CDR3 protein: CASSETSGSGEQFF. CDR3 coding DNA: TGTGCCAGCAGCGAAACTAGCGGGAGTGGTGAGCAGTTCTTC.

V usage is TRBV7-2 and J usage is TRBJ1-1; a possible D gene is TRBD1 (5 bases). The CDR3 totals 14 residues. The V gene's germline CDR1 is SGHTA and CDR2 FQGNSA. V gave up 2 bases and J gave up 5 bases, with 12 bases separating them. For the CDR3, the DNA is TGTGCCAGCAGCTTATACGGGGGTCGGACTGAAGCTTTCTTT. Protein product: CASSLYGGRTEAFF.

The V call is TRBV5-6, the J call TRBJ2-5, with TRBD2 identical over 11 bases. Germline lookup yields CDR1 SGHDT and CDR2 YYEEEE. The CDR3 extends over 14 amino acids. Unmatched junction bases numbered 2, after V lost 5 bases and J lost 2 bases. The CDR3 bases are TGTGCCAGCAGGGGGACTAGCGGACAAGAGACCCAGTACTTC. Translating it yields CASRGTSGQETQYF.

A note on this clone: At one boundary the junction diverges from the germline segment, which might be a read error. The chain combines TRBV7-7 with TRBJ2-7; unclear D gene. This CDR3 has 11 residues. Germline assignment: CDR1 SSHAT and CDR2 FNYEAQ (reference sequence). CDR3 sequence reads: CASSSGSEQYF. In DNA form, the CDR3 reads TGTGCTAGCAGCTCCGGCAGCGAGCAGTACTTC.

This clone showed up just once. The chain combines TRBV28 with TRBJ1-4, with no clear D. The germline V gene encodes CDR1 MDHEN and CDR2 SYDVKM. The CDR3 is 11 residues long. The ends were cut back, 5 bases at V and 5 bases at J, with 3 bases in the middle. CDR3 nucleotide sequence: TGTGCCAGCAGTACCAATGAAAAACTGTTTTTT. Translating it yields CASSTNEKLFF.

This clone was detected once. This chain uses TRBV5-6 with TRBJ2-3; TRBD2 might be the D (5 bases). The germline V gene encodes CDR1 SGHDT and CDR2 YYEEEE. This CDR3 is built from 12 residues. Deletions cut 3 bases from V and 8 bases from J, with 10 bases between. The CDR3 sequence: CASSSLGTTQYF. CDR3 coding DNA: TGTGCCAGCAGCTCACTAGGAACTACGCAGTATTTT.

The chain links TRBV27 to TRBJ2-1; D gene ambiguous. CDR1 and CDR2 from the germline V gene are MNHEY and SMNVEV (reference sequence). The CDR3 is 15 residues long. The V end lost 7 bases, the J end lost 8 bases, and 21 bases lay between the germline ends. CDR3 sequence: CASTLAGPGGHEQFF. DNA for the CDR3: TGTGCCAGCACCCTCGCCGGGCCGGGTGGCCATGAGCAGTTCTTC.

The genes are TRBV2 and TRBJ2-5; no firm D call. The CDR3 covers 12 residues. V was trimmed by 6 bases and J by 3 bases, leaving 8 bases between them. Germline values: CDR1 SNHLY, CDR2 FYNNEI. CDR3 in DNA: TGTGCCAGCAGGGAGTCAGAAGAGACCCAGTACTTC. Translation: CASRESEETQYF.

The chain joins TRBV21-1 to TRBJ1-1. TRBV21-1 is marked as a pseudogene. This CDR3 spans 15 amino acids. The CDR3 sequence: CASSKALYGNTEAFF. CDR3 sequence (DNA): TGTGCCAGCAGCAAAGCGCTTTACGGGAACACTGAAGCTTTCTTT.

The V gene is TRBV6-1, the J gene TRBJ2-5, with D possibly matching TRBD1 (6 bases). Between the trimmed V and J ends, which lost 7 bases and 2 bases, there was a span of 14 bases. The CDR3 contains 14 residues. CDR1 is MNHNS, CDR2 SASEGT, per germline. CDR3 region: CASNRDTLQETQYF. CDR3 coding DNA: TGTGCCAGCAACCGGGACACCCTTCAAGAGACCCAGTACTTC.

The CDR3 DNA reads TGTGCCAGCAGGAAGGATGCTAATCAGCCCCAGCATTTT. It codes for CASRKDANQPQHF. This chain links TRBV6-5 with TRBJ1-5; D is unresolved. V was cut by 6 bases and J by 4 bases, with 10 bases left in between. Germline V CDR1 and CDR2: MNHEY, SVGAGI. The CDR3 sequence is 13 residues long.

V gene TRBV11-3 combines with J gene TRBJ2-3; the D gene could be TRBD1 or TRBD2 (5 bases each). Germline CDR1 SGHNT, CDR2 YENEEA. Deletions cut 1 base from V and 5 bases from J, with 10 bases between. This CDR3 has 14 residues. CDR3 sequence (DNA): TGTGCCAGCAGCTTAGCGGGGCCCGAAGATACGCAGTATTTT. Translated, it gives CASSLAGPEDTQYF.

CDR3 region: CAWIPRGEAFF. The DNA of the CDR3 is TGTGCCTGGATCCCTCGGGGTGAAGCTTTCTTT. J is TRBJ1-1 and V is TRBV30; D uncertain. Germline values: CDR1 GTSNPN, CDR2 SVGIG (reference sequence). Trimming took 4 bases from V and 7 from J, leaving 10 bases between them. This CDR3 comprises 11 residues.

The chain links TRBV6-5 to TRBJ2-7; the D gene could be TRBD1 or TRBD2 (5 bases each). V gave up 6 bases and J gave up 7 bases, with 13 bases separating them. Germline values: CDR1 MNHEY, CDR2 SVGAGI. This CDR3 region has 12 residues. The CDR3: CASRTGRGEQYF. The CDR3 DNA follows: TGTGCCAGCAGAACGGGAAGGGGAGAGCAGTACTTC.

As concerns this clone: An end of the junction differs from the germline gene, which may be a read error. The chain has TRBV11-3 and TRBJ1-3, with 10 bases identical to TRBD1. Germline V gene data show CDR1 as SGHNT and CDR2 as YENEEA. CDR3 length equals 14 residues. The CDR3 DNA reads TGTGCCAGCAGCCCCTCCGGGACAGGGGCCCCGAGGCATTTT. Its translation: CASSPSGTGAPRHF. The entire variable domain, with the rest obtained from reference TRBV11-3 and TRBJ1-3, is as follows: EAGVVQSPRYKIIEKKQPVAFWCNPISGHNTLYWYLQNLGQGPELLIRYENEEAVDDSQLPKDRFSAERLKGVDSTLKIQPAELGDSAVYLCASSPSGTGAPRHFGEGSWLTVV.

In DNA form, the CDR3 reads TGTGCCAGTAGTACAGGGGGAAGGGGGAATCAGCCCCAGCATTTT. Protein: CASSTGGRGNQPQHF. The gene calls are TRBV19 and TRBJ1-5, with 7 positions matching TRBD1. The CDR3 totals 15 residues. Germline loops: CDR1 LNHDA, CDR2 SQIVND (reference sequence). V lost 4 bases and J lost 4; bases outside the gene matches: 7.

The chain uses TRBV28 and TRBJ2-7, with a tentative D call TRBD2 (6 bases). This CDR3 comprises 14 residues. Germline V gene data show CDR1 as MDHEN and CDR2 as SYDVKM. V dropped 5 bases and J dropped 3 bases, with 14 bases sitting between them. CDR3 amino acids: CASSPPGDVYEQYF. The CDR3 DNA reads as TGTGCCAGCAGTCCTCCGGGGGACGTCTACGAGCAGTACTTC.

This clone was found once. The V gene is TRBV27, the J gene TRBJ1-3; TRBD1 aligns across 7 bases. With V trimmed by 6 bases and J by 0 bases, 8 bases remained unmatched. The CDR3 sequence is 16 residues long. The germline V gene encodes CDR1 MNHEY and CDR2 SMNVEV (reference sequence). CDR3 amino acids: CASSPTGTSSGNTIYF. The DNA for the CDR3 is TGTGCCAGCAGCCCGACAGGGACAAGCTCTGGAAACACCATATATTTT.

This sequence joins TRBV29-1 and TRBJ2-5; 10 bases are a match to TRBD2. CDR1 SQVTM and CDR2 ANQGSEA come from the germline V gene. Trimming took 0 bases from V and 5 from J; bases not matched to a gene: 18. The CDR3 is 19 residues long. CDR3: CSVEETLAGLRGAGETQYF. CDR3 DNA sequence: TGCAGCGTTGAAGAAACACTAGCGGGACTCCGGGGGGCGGGCGAGACCCAGTACTTC.